Reported below is one T cell receptor beta chain. As processed by the authors: Amplifying reference gene primers gave estimates of nucleated cell counts. Assay used: immunoSEQ multiplex PCR; TCRdb lists only in-frame clones, some missing. That table furnishes V, J and clone size, whereas the DNA furnished D and trimming. The sample has more than 95,000 clones, under 80% seen once. This CDR3 comprises 14 residues. These data come from a study of blood T cell repertoires in COVID-19. Overall study context: Samples came from the United States, Italy and Spain, spanning acute and convalescent COVID-19. PBMCs, B-cell-depleted T cells, or T cells provided the cDNA or gDNA that made up the material.

The clonotype originates from a man in his fifties or sixties with acute or convalescent COVID-19. The chain couples TRBV21-1 to TRBJ2-3; the table's D call, TRBD2, was not checked against the DNA. TRBV21-1 is labeled a pseudogene. Input material: peripheral blood. The CDR3 loop reads CASSDGGDTDTQYF. The CDR3 DNA reads as TGTGCCAGCAGCGACGGAGGAGACACAGATACGCAGTATTTT.